Below, one TCR beta chain is given with its context. Its cognate antigen is unknown. This entry is derived from a study of cytomegalovirus exposure and HLA in healthy donors. This PCR relied on a set of 60 Vbeta primers and 13 Jbeta primers. Clones were read by immunoSEQ multiplex PCR, and TCRdb kept only the in-frame ones, dropping some. The sample shows about 160,000 clones, around four fifths of them seen only once. Per germline, CDR1 MGHDK and CDR2 SYGVNS. CDR3 length equals 16 residues. V was trimmed by 4 bases and J by 4 bases, leaving 19 bases between them. General study findings and limits: Follow-up analysis later connected one missense variant in DCLRE1C with trimming of TCR beta V- and J-genes. Later analysis showed TCR association rates varying by HLA locus, highest for DRB1 and lowest for HLA-C. In a later analysis, most CMV-associated TCR beta chains appeared HLA-restricted.

This TCR derives from a woman aged 45-60 years in good health and CMV-seronegative. The sequenced sample was PBMCs. The V call is TRBV25-1, the J call TRBJ2-5; no clear D. This chain's CDR3 is CASSASPGGSGETQYF. As DNA, the CDR3 is TGTGCCAGCAGTGCTTCCCCCGGCGGATCTGGAGAGACCCAGTACTTC.